This entry describes one T cell receptor beta chain. Its antigen has not been determined. No base quality values were provided; no much bigger clone lies one nucleotide off. The data were taken from a study of shared clonotypes between healthy human individuals (dated by TCRdb to 2018 to 2020). Broadly, across the study: The cohort comprised two women and a few men aged 18 to 49 years. To estimate repertoire size and how much clonotypes are shared between individuals, the study performed deep sequencing of blood TCR repertoires from a few healthy adults. To increase sequencing depth and limit assay-specific biases, TCR repertoire library preparation and sequencing were carried out by different laboratories using diverse techniques. Between about 0.94 and 10 billion PBMCs per donor were obtained by leukapheresis. Per donor, three plates each were used for CD4 naive and CD4 memory, two for CD8 naive, and one for CD8 memory.

Using the deep immunoSEQ assay, TCR CDR3 regions were amplified from genomic DNA by multiplex PCR. Extracted genomic DNA from each cell subset was distributed evenly across all wells of several immunoSEQ 96-well plates, and each plate was treated as a replicate. For sorted subsets, each replicate PCR was loaded with around 200 ng genomic DNA, equivalent to approximately 33,000 T cell genomes. Purified libraries were quantified with a Qubit 3.0 fluorometer, sized on a Bioanalyzer 2100, and re-quantified with the KAPA Library Quantification kit. A separate single-read 150-cycle Illumina NextSeq 550 flow cell was used to sequence each immunoSEQ 96-well plate. In the paper's pipeline: Because the immunoSEQ output included only junctional sequences and no quality scores, the filtering could not be the same as the filtering used for full-length reads. To assign V/J genes and CDR3, sequences were annotated using PyIR, a Python wrapper for IgBLAST v1.9, with IMGT germline references. Any read was removed if the V/J assignment was weak (E-value above 1e-6), the CDR3 was missing, or the read contained stop codons, out-of-frame junctions, or ambiguous translated residues. V3J clonotypes were defined as sequences sharing an identical inferred V gene, J gene, and CDR3 amino acid sequence. Percentage overlap between repertoires was calculated by dividing the number of shared unique clonotypes by the size of the smaller repertoire. Richness of each repertoire was evaluated using RTK rarefaction, the Chao1 estimator, and Recon v2.1 estimates of unobserved clonotypes. OLGA was used to compute generation probabilities for all TCRbeta clonotypes that the gDNA method yielded from a handful of donors. The clones in this table, taken by TCRdb from immuneACCESS, are in-frame only. Not every clone is retained; where verified, under half of the shortfall comes from an unresolved V gene, and the cause of the rest is unknown. V, J and clone size reflect that table, while D and trimming were determined from the DNA. The sample records around 100,000 clones, around 64% of which are singletons. The top ten hold approximately 25% of the sample.

Donors were healthy HIV-negative adults with no recently reported acute infections or vaccinations. Every donor was a Caucasian adult living in Nashville, Tennessee, USA. CD8 memory samples consisted of magnetically selected CD45RO+ cells combined with CCR7-negative CD45RA+ effector memory (TemRA) cells. Blood was collected by leukapheresis, and PBMCs were isolated by Ficoll-Histopaque density gradient centrifugation and then cryopreserved in liquid nitrogen vapor phase. Purity and quantity of every magnetically sorted T cell population were checked by analytical flow cytometry. Genomic DNA was isolated from every sorted fraction and measured by UV absorbance on a Nanodrop 2000c. From a lookup of the germline V gene (reference sequence), CDR1 and CDR2 are GTSNPN and SVGIG. The CDR3 runs 20 residues from the cysteine to the phenylalanine. Just the 60-base CDR3 DNA is kept, in frame starting at base 1. Unmatched junction bases come to 24, with V trimmed by 2 bases and J by 4 bases.

The full study reports these points: Estimated clonotype richness was generally larger for naive than for memory subsets. Because the study included a small number of donors, the genetic and exposure-history diversity represented was limited. Based on pairwise subsampling, the degree of clonotype sharing among donors was expected to be affected by sequencing depth. Incomplete sequencing was indicated by rarefaction of sorted-subset datasets, despite the large sequencing depth. When a handful of donors were compared, the shared fraction of clonotypes was around 5% for naive CD4, more than 3% for naive CD8, about 2.4% for memory CD4, and 0.4% for memory CD8. Clonotypes shared by all four sorted-subset donors showed higher generation probabilities than non-shared clonotypes. Sampling was restricted to blood, and TCR repertoires in tissues likely differ from the TCR repertoires found in blood.

Here the chain combines TRBV30 and TRBJ2-7; the junction holds 9 bases that match TRBD2. The source material was memory CD8+ T cells sorted from blood. Explained via the paper, the cell subset or site label denotes: CD45RO+ cells pooled with CCR7-negative TemRA cells. The source of this sequence is a woman in her twenties or thirties in good health. The bases read TGTGCCTGGAGTAAGTTGGTAGCGGGAGTGAGATTCCTAGGATATTACGAGCAGTACTTC. It translates to CAWSKLVAGVRFLGYYEQYF. Supplemented by the reference TRBV30 and TRBJ2-7 proteins around the CDR3, the complete variable domain is SQTIHQWPATLVQPVGSPLSLECTVEGTSNPNLYWYRQAAGRGLQLLFYSVGIGQISSEVPQNLSASRPQDRQFILSSKKLLLSDSGFYLCAWSKLVAGVRFLGYYEQYFGPGTRLTVT.